This TCR beta chain came from a study of post-analysis software for immune sequencing data. Study information: Included among the disease courses, which were recorded for the cohort, were relapsing-remitting, secondary progressive and progressive-relapsing multiple sclerosis. Regarding the study as a whole: Included in a set of roughly five TRBV segments more frequent in patients than controls were TRBV5-6, TRBV5-1 and TRBV20-1.

This clonotype occurred a few times. The antigen is not known. Germline lookup yields CDR1 SGHDT and CDR2 YYEEEE. This CDR3 has 15 amino acids. J lost 4 bases, V lost 4 bases, and 7 bases had no gene match. TCR beta libraries were prepared from cDNA with unique molecular identifiers. The source material, roughly 0.9 to 10 million T cells, gave rise to about 520,000 cDNA molecules. A single record per CDR3 protein comes from TCRdb applying MiXCR to the PCR reads. This repertoire shows 450,000 to 700,000 distinct CDR3 sequences, 44% found once; its top ten account for more than 1.5%. The TCR sequence derives from a girl between 5 and 17 years old with multiple sclerosis. The chain employs TRBV5-6 and TRBJ2-7, with 11 bases aligning to TRBD2. The sequenced material came from blood. CDR3 DNA sequence: TGTGCCAGCAGCCTCTCACTAGCGGGAGTTTACGAGCAGTACTTC. This encodes CASSLSLAGVYEQYF.